This is a list of T cell receptor beta chains from one sample in a study of T cell repertoires in cytomegalovirus infection. MiXCR, applied by TCRdb to the reads, yields one record per CDR3 protein. The data hold hundreds of thousands of distinct CDR3 sequences, with roughly a third observed a single time. Their specific antigens are unknown. The material sequenced was cultured PBMCs, taken from culture after CMV antigen stimulation. The source is a human donor in good health (CMV status not recorded). Some clones in this sample may be carry-over from other donors' samples. Both conserved end residues are part of each CDR3. A D gene is named only where the DNA matches it firmly. Rows give clone size only sometimes, using once, few, many, or a class for an expanded clone.

abundance	v_gene	j_gene	d_gene	CDR3aa	CDR3nt
few	TRBV5-4	TRBJ2-1	TRBD2	CASSLYSGSGRTKQFF	TGTGCCAGCAGCTTGTACTCCGGTAGCGGGAGGACCAAGCAGTTCTTC
.	TRBV6-5	TRBJ2-1	.	CASSYSQARDNEQFF	TGTGCCAGCAGTTACTCGCAGGCCCGGGACAATGAGCAGTTCTTC
.	TRBV7-4	TRBJ2-1	TRBD1	CASSWDRVGEQFF	TGTGCCAGCAGCTGGGACAGGGTTGGTGAGCAGTTCTTC
.	TRBV4-2	TRBJ2-3	.	CASSQESGRTDTQYF	TGTGCCAGCAGCCAAGAATCTGGGCGTACAGATACGCAGTATTTT
.	TRBV5-5	TRBJ1-1	TRBD1	CASSLAAGGFRRTEAFF	TGTGCCAGCAGCTTGGCGGCAGGGGGATTTCGGCGGACTGAAGCTTTCTTT
few	TRBV4-1	TRBJ1-1	.	CASSQGILTAPREAFF	TGCGCCAGCAGCCAAGGAATCCTAACGGCACCCCGTGAAGCTTTCTTT
few	TRBV20-1	TRBJ2-1	TRBD2	CSARDPRGSSGRLSYNEQFF	TGCAGTGCTAGAGATCCCCGAGGCTCCAGCGGGAGACTCTCCTACAATGAGCAGTTCTTC
.	TRBV25-1	TRBJ2-1	.	CASRRGRISDEQFF	TGTGCCAGCAGGAGGGGCCGAATATCGGATGAGCAGTTCTTC
.	TRBV5-5	TRBJ2-1	.	CASSLVDKLLGREFF	TGTGCCAGCAGCTTGGTCGATAAATTGTTGGGGCGGGAGTTCTTC
few	TRBV5-6	TRBJ2-7	TRBD1	CASSLRPGQGASVSYEQYF	TGTGCCAGCAGCTTGAGACCGGGACAGGGGGCCTCGGTTTCCTACGAGCAGTACTTC
few	TRBV28	TRBJ2-7	TRBD1	CASSGGQGYEQYF	TGTGCCAGCAGCGGGGGACAGGGGTACGAGCAGTACTTC
few	TRBV5-6	TRBJ2-1	.	CASSLPGDSLRRGGAQFF	TGTGCCAGCAGCTTGCCAGGGGACAGTCTTCGGCGCGGCGGGGCCCAGTTCTTC
once	TRBV12-3/TRBV12-4	TRBJ2-2	.	CASSGHSTGELFF	TGTGCCAGCAGTGGACACAGCACCGGGGAGCTGTTTTTT
.	TRBV7-6	TRBJ2-1	.	CASSLRGTQRDEQFF	TGTGCCAGCAGCTTACGCGGAACACAGAGAGATGAGCAGTTCTTC
.	TRBV9	TRBJ2-1	.	CASSVVGGAYNEQFF	TGTGCCAGCAGCGTAGTAGGAGGGGCCTACAATGAGCAGTTCTTC
few	TRBV7-2	TRBJ1-5	.	CASRYSLGSNQPQHF	TGTGCCAGCCGCTACAGCCTGGGTAGCAATCAGCCCCAGCATTTT
.	TRBV6-1	TRBJ1-2	TRBD1	CASSLRTGPYNYGYTF	TGTGCCAGCAGTCTTCGGACAGGCCCCTATAACTATGGCTACACCTTC
.	TRBV29-1	TRBJ1-1	.	CSALGGTEAFF	TGCAGCGCATTGGGCGGGACTGAAGCTTTCTTT
few	TRBV19	TRBJ2-2	.	CASSPPYDTGELFF	TGTGCCAGTAGCCCGCCCTACGACACCGGGGAGCTGTTTTTT
.	TRBV5-1	TRBJ1-4	.	CASSGGGAGNEKLFF	TGCGCCAGCAGCGGAGGTGGGGCTGGTAATGAAAAACTGTTTTTT
.	TRBV5-1	TRBJ1-1	TRBD1	CASAQGADTEAFF	TGCGCCAGCGCACAGGGGGCGGACACTGAAGCTTTCTTT
.	TRBV4-1	TRBJ2-2	.	CASSQEAGRVSGELFF	TGCGCCAGCAGCCAAGAGGCGGGCAGGGTGTCCGGGGAGCTGTTTTTT
.	TRBV7-6	TRBJ1-6	.	CASSLWLTGNSPLHF	TGTGCCAGCAGCTTATGGTTAACAGGGAATTCACCCCTCCACTTT
.	TRBV12-3/TRBV12-4	TRBJ2-1	.	CASSFVTAGEQFF	TGTGCCAGCAGTTTCGTGACGGCGGGAGAGCAGTTCTTC
.	TRBV2	TRBJ2-7	TRBD1	CASRPGTGVDEQYF	TGTGCCAGCAGGCCCGGGACAGGGGTCGACGAGCAGTACTTC
many	TRBV7-2	TRBJ2-5	.	CASSLVSPGTQYF	TGTGCCAGCAGCTTAGTCAGTCCCGGGACCCAGTACTTC
.	TRBV7-6	TRBJ2-1	.	CASSLRGWGGLSYNEQFF	TGTGCCAGCAGCTTACGGGGGTGGGGGGGGCTTTCCTACAATGAGCAGTTCTTC
.	TRBV7-2	TRBJ1-2	TRBD1	CASSPAGTGNYGYTF	TGTGCCAGCAGCCCAGCCGGGACAGGGAACTATGGCTACACCTTC
once	TRBV11-2	TRBJ1-3	.	CASSSGRSRPRENTIYF	TGTGCCAGCAGCTCTGGGCGTTCCCGACCGAGGGAAAACACCATATATTTT
.	TRBV7-9	TRBJ2-2	.	CASSSGLTTGELFF	TGTGCCAGCAGCTCGGGACTTACCACCGGGGAGCTGTTTTTT
many	TRBV2	TRBJ2-7	TRBD2	CASRLAASYEQYF	TGTGCCAGCCGACTAGCGGCCTCCTACGAGCAGTACTTC
once	TRBV30	TRBJ2-2	.	CAWTGTTGAGELFF	TGTGCCTGGACTGGGACCACAGGCGCCGGGGAGCTGTTTTTT
.	TRBV19	TRBJ1-5	.	CAIGDYQPQHF	TGTGCCATTGGGGACTATCAGCCCCAGCATTTT
.	TRBV7-2	TRBJ2-7	.	CASSLKTGREQYF	TGTGCCAGCAGCTTAAAGACAGGTAGAGAGCAGTACTTC
.	TRBV10-2	TRBJ1-5	TRBD1	CASSKGQALPQHF	TGCGCCAGCAGCAAAGGACAGGCCCTACCCCAGCATTTT
.	TRBV7-2	TRBJ2-1	.	CASSLVWGEQFF	TGTGCCAGCAGCTTAGTTTGGGGTGAGCAGTTCTTC
many	TRBV7-9	TRBJ1-2	TRBD1	CASSIGTEWSYGYTF	TGTGCCAGCAGCATAGGGACAGAATGGTCCTATGGCTACACCTTC
.	TRBV5-4	TRBJ1-2	.	CASSFRFGNYGYTF	TGTGCCAGCAGCTTTCGATTCGGAAACTATGGCTACACCTTC
few	TRBV9	TRBJ1-4	.	CASSVDSTNEKLFF	TGTGCCAGCAGCGTCGACAGCACTAATGAAAAACTGTTTTTT
.	TRBV18	TRBJ2-3	TRBD2	CASSPVSGGALADTQYF	TGTGCCAGCTCACCAGTCAGCGGGGGGGCCCTCGCAGATACGCAGTATTTT
.	TRBV6-2/TRBV6-3	TRBJ2-2	.	CARPGPKGQLITSNTGELFF	TGTGCCAGACCAGGGCCTAAAGGACAGCTGATTACCTCGAACACCGGGGAGCTGTTTTTT
.	TRBV20-1	TRBJ1-3	.	CSASRGPISGNTIYF	TGCAGTGCTAGCCGGGGGCCGATCTCTGGAAACACCATATATTTT
few	TRBV6-2/TRBV6-3	TRBJ2-1	TRBD1	CASSQQGSVSEQFF	TGTGCCAGCAGTCAACAGGGGAGTGTCAGTGAGCAGTTCTTC
once	TRBV5-6	TRBJ2-3	TRBD1	CASSLPRGRTDTQYF	TGTGCCAGCAGCTTGCCCAGGGGGCGCACAGATACGCAGTATTTT
.	TRBV4-3	TRBJ1-2	TRBD1	CASSGLRSSRGDTNYGYTF	TGCGCCAGCAGCGGGCTCCGATCCTCCAGGGGGGACACTAACTATGGCTACACCTTC
few	TRBV25-1	TRBJ2-7	.	CASSTPVGSYEQYF	TGTGCCAGCAGTACCCCGGTCGGCTCCTACGAGCAGTACTTC
.	TRBV6-8	TRBJ2-1	TRBD2	CATLRLAALNEQFF	TGTGCCACCTTGCGGCTAGCGGCCTTGAATGAGCAGTTCTTC
once	TRBV27	TRBJ2-2	TRBD2	CASRGLAGGTNTGELFF	TGTGCCAGCCGGGGACTAGCGGGGGGTACGAACACCGGGGAGCTGTTTTTT
.	TRBV20-1	TRBJ2-5	TRBD2	CSARDRKRGAETQYF	TGCAGTGCTAGAGATCGTAAGCGGGGGGCTGAGACCCAGTACTTC